These 19 T cell receptor beta chains originate from one sample sequenced in a study of graft-versus-host responses after intestinal transplantation. The antigens of these receptors remain unknown. Here immunoSEQ multiplex PCR was the method, and the copy in TCRdb shows in-frame clones only, minus some. The repertoire holds fewer than 110,000 clones, with 80% to 95% as singletons. The input for sequencing was unstimulated CD8+ T cells sorted from spleen or lymph node cells, taken before intestinal transplant. The receptors originated from a human donor who received an intestinal transplant.

The rearrangement links TRBV30 to TRBJ1-6; perhaps TRBD1 as D (6 bases). CDR1 and CDR2 (germline): GTSNPN, SVGIG (reference sequence). The length of the CDR3 is 13 residues. V was trimmed by 4 bases and J by 7 bases, leaving 11 bases between them. The CDR3 region has the DNA TGTGCCTGGAATGGGGGCATGAATTCACCCCTCCACTTT. Encoded protein: CAWNGGMNSPLHF.

This chain connects TRBV29-1 to TRBJ1-2; 8 positions agree with TRBD1. The germline V gene encodes CDR1 SQVTM and CDR2 ANQGSEA. The CDR3 loop spans 15 amino acids. With 1 base clipped from V and 5 bases from J, the junction kept 9 bases outside the gene matches. CDR3 in amino acids: CSVEGLQGARYGYTF. CDR3 sequence (DNA): TGCAGCGTTGAAGGGTTGCAGGGGGCGCGGTATGGCTACACCTTC.

V usage is TRBV10-3 and J usage is TRBJ1-6; no clear D. Per germline, CDR1 ENHRY and CDR2 SYGVKD. This CDR3 has 14 amino acids. Trimming took 8 bases from V and 0 from J, leaving 8 bases between them. The CDR3 protein is CAIGLSSYNSPLHF. In DNA, the CDR3 is TGTGCCATCGGCTTGAGCTCCTATAATTCACCCCTCCACTTT.

CDR3 nucleotides: TGTGCCACCAGCAGAGATCAAAGCGGGGGCTCCGAAAACATTCAGTACTTC. Its translation is CATSRDQSGGSENIQYF. The chain joins TRBV15 to TRBJ2-4; 8 bases are a match to TRBD2. Germline loops: CDR1 LNHNV, CDR2 YYDKDF (reference sequence). Germline trimming cut 0 bases from V and 5 bases from J; bases unmatched to any gene: 9. The length of the CDR3 is 17 residues.

This chain uses TRBV27 with TRBJ2-7; 10 positions agree with TRBD1. With 5 bases clipped from V and 3 bases from J, the junction kept 7 bases outside the gene matches. This CDR3 region has 15 residues. Germline CDR1 and CDR2: MNHEY and SMNVEV (reference sequence). As DNA, the CDR3 is TGTGCCAGCAGTACCCGGGACAGGGGCTTCTACGAGCAGTACTTC. Residues: CASSTRDRGFYEQYF.

The rearrangement links TRBV30 to TRBJ2-7, with 12 bases aligning to TRBD2. With V trimmed by 2 bases and J by 3 bases, 8 bases remained unmatched. CDR3 length: 16 amino acids. The V gene's germline CDR1 is GTSNPN and CDR2 SVGIG (reference sequence). The CDR3 DNA reads as TGTGCCTGGAGTATCTTCGCTAGCGGGGGGGACTACGAGCAGTACTTC. Translating it yields CAWSIFASGGDYEQYF.

As to this clone: Mismatch with germline at one junction end may stem from a read error. The rearrangement joins TRBV7-9 to TRBJ2-3; 11 bases agree with TRBD2. This CDR3 is 12 amino acids long. Germline CDR1 is SEHNR and CDR2 is FQNEAQ (reference sequence). The CDR3 DNA reads as TGTGCCAGCAGCGAGACTAGCGGGGCGAATCATTTT. Amino acids: CASSETSGANHF.

This chain joins TRBV10-3 and TRBJ1-1; tentatively, D is TRBD1 (6 bases). The CDR3 loop spans 12 amino acids. V dropped 6 bases and J dropped 4 bases, with 9 bases sitting between them. Germline lookup yields CDR1 ENHRY and CDR2 SYGVKD. The CDR3 sequence: CAISQGGTEAFF. CDR3 DNA sequence: TGTGCCATCAGCCAAGGGGGCACTGAAGCTTTCTTT.

CDR3 loop: CASSVGLNTEAFF. The CDR3 region has the DNA TGTGCCAGTAGCGTGGGACTGAACACTGAAGCTTTCTTT. The chain combines TRBV19 with TRBJ1-1; tentatively, D is TRBD1 (5 bases). Germline assignment: CDR1 LNHDA and CDR2 SQIVND (reference sequence). Trimming removed 6 bases from V and 0 bases from J, with 8 bases in between. The CDR3 loop spans 13 amino acids.

This chain uses TRBV11-2 with TRBJ2-3; weak D call: TRBD2 (6 bases). V dropped 5 bases and J dropped 0 bases, with 15 bases sitting between them. This CDR3 spans 16 amino acids. Germline CDR1 is SGHAT and CDR2 is FQNNGV. As DNA, the CDR3 is TGTGCCAGCAGCACACTGCGGGGCACAAGCACAGATACGCAGTATTTT. It codes for CASSTLRGTSTDTQYF.

This clone has only one observation. The chain employs TRBV29-1 and TRBJ1-2; D gene uncertain. The CDR3 length is 8 residues. CDR1 is SQVTM and CDR2 is ANQGSEA in the germline V gene. The ends were cut back, 4 bases at V and 12 bases at J, with 6 bases in the middle. The DNA for the CDR3 is TGCAGCGTTGCTGTCAACACCTTC. Translation: CSVAVNTF.

The chain employs TRBV5-8 and TRBJ1-1, with 12 bases identical to TRBD1. Germline-derived CDR1 and CDR2 are SGHTS and YDEGEE. The CDR3 is 15 residues long. The V gene end was trimmed by 3 bases and the J gene end by 1 base; junction bases not matched to a gene: 1. CDR3 amino acids: CASSSGQGANTEAFF. In DNA form, the CDR3 reads TGTGCCAGCAGCTCGGGACAGGGGGCGAACACTGAAGCTTTCTTT.

The chain is built from TRBV10-3 and TRBJ2-1; 11 bases line up with TRBD1. J gave up 5 bases and V 11 bases, and 5 bases lay outside the gene matches. Germline CDR1 ENHRY, CDR2 SYGVKD. This CDR3 comprises 13 residues. The CDR3 DNA reads TGTGCCGCGGGACAGGGGGGTCACAATGAGCAGTTCTTC. As protein: CAAGQGGHNEQFF.

The chain combines TRBV7-8 with TRBJ1-2; D may be TRBD1 (5 bases). The germline V gene has CDR1 SGHVS and CDR2 FQNEAQ. This CDR3 has 16 residues. Trimming removed 6 bases at V and 4 bases at J, with 21 bases between. The CDR3 DNA is TGTGCCAGCAGTTTTTACGGGGCGGCTCCTCCCTATGGCTACACCTTC. It yields the protein CASSFYGAAPPYGYTF.

The rearrangement uses TRBV9 and TRBJ2-2; D may be TRBD1 (5 bases). The CDR3 has 14 residues. V gave up 3 bases and J gave up 4 bases, with 10 bases separating them. Germline-derived CDR1 and CDR2 are SGDLS and YYNGEE. The CDR3 DNA reads as TGTGCCAGCAGCGACCCCAGGGTCACCGGGGAGCTGTTTTTT. Its translation: CASSDPRVTGELFF.

The J gene is TRBJ2-7, the V gene TRBV19; tentatively, D is TRBD1 (6 bases). The CDR3 contains 16 residues. CDR1 and CDR2 (germline): LNHDA, SQIVND (reference sequence). Trimming took off 0 bases at V and 0 bases at J, with 12 bases between the two ends. The CDR3 spells CASSIESQGSSYEQYF. CDR3 bases: TGTGCCAGTAGTATAGAGTCACAGGGAAGCTCCTACGAGCAGTACTTC.

In DNA, the CDR3 is TGTGCCAGCAGCCAAGATGAGTCAGCTTTCTTT. Protein: CASSQDESAFF. The V call is TRBV4-2, the J call TRBJ1-1; unclear D gene. The CDR3 contains 11 residues. Germline assignment: CDR1 LGHNA and CDR2 YNFKEQ. Trimming took off 0 bases at V and 10 bases at J, with 6 bases between the two ends.

The chain uses TRBV5-8 and TRBJ2-3, with D perhaps TRBD1 (6 bases). There are 14 residues in the CDR3. The ends were cut back, 5 bases at V and 1 base at J, with 11 bases in the middle. Germline V gives CDR1 SGHTS, CDR2 YDEGEE. CDR3 bases: TGTGCCAGCAGTCTAGAGGGGGGCACAGATACGCAGTATTTT. As protein: CASSLEGGTDTQYF.

The count of this clone is one. The chain is built from TRBV18 and TRBJ1-1, with TRBD1 identical over 7 bases. This CDR3 is 13 amino acids long. From germline, CDR1 is KGHSH and CDR2 LQKENI. V trimming: 7 bases; J trimming: 1 base; junction bases outside the gene matches: 3. As DNA, the CDR3 is TGTGCCAGCTGTACAGGGGAGAACACTGAAGCTTTCTTT. Its translation is CASCTGENTEAFF.